The next 29 T cell receptor beta chains were all read from a single sample in a study of cytomegalovirus exposure and HLA in healthy donors. The PCR employed 60 Vbeta primers together with 13 Jbeta primers. Some clones are missing from TCRdb's copy, which holds only in-frame ones; the method was immunoSEQ multiplex PCR. This table holds approximately 130,000 clones, 65% to 85% found once. Material: PBMCs. The source is a man over 45 in good health and CMV-seronegative.

The rearrangement joins TRBV2 to TRBJ2-7; 10 bases agree with TRBD1. The trim removed 6 bases at V and 5 bases at J, leaving 10 bases unmatched. The CDR3 consists of 15 residues. Germline V gene sequence: CDR1 SNHLY, CDR2 FYNNEI. The CDR3 sequence is CASRVPGQGLDEQYF. CDR3 sequence (DNA): TGTGCCAGCAGGGTACCGGGACAGGGGTTAGACGAGCAGTACTTC.

V is TRBV5-4 and J is TRBJ2-1; possibly TRBD2 for D (6 bases). Germline CDR1 and CDR2: SGHNT and YYREEE (reference sequence). Trimming pared 1 base from V and 5 bases from J, leaving 16 bases between. CDR3 length: 16 residues. This chain's CDR3 is CASSLTFRGNNNEQFF. In DNA, the CDR3 is TGTGCCAGCAGCTTGACTTTTCGGGGGAACAACAATGAGCAGTTCTTC.

This clone was counted a few times. This rearrangement joins TRBV6-1 to TRBJ2-7, with 10 bases matching TRBD1. CDR3 length equals 15 residues. V was clipped by 8 bases and J by 2 bases; unmatched bases: 9. CDR1 and CDR2 from the germline V gene are MNHNS and SASEGT. This CDR3 is CASLSTGGAPYEQYF. Written as DNA, the CDR3 is TGTGCCAGCCTATCGACAGGGGGCGCACCCTACGAGCAGTACTTC.

This clone occurred a few times. This chain joins TRBV28 and TRBJ1-2; TRBD1 might be the D (6 bases). Between the trimmed V and J ends, which lost 7 bases and 3 bases, there was a span of 18 bases. The CDR3 length is 15 residues. The germline V gene has CDR1 MDHEN and CDR2 SYDVKM. CDR3 DNA: TGTGCCAGCACGCCCTCTGGGGGCCGTTACTATGGCTACACCTTC. It is translated as CASTPSGGRYYGYTF.

The chain recombines TRBV29-1 with TRBJ1-1; a possible D gene is TRBD1 (5 bases). Germline CDR1 and CDR2: SQVTM and ANQGSEA. Deletions cut 5 bases from V and 6 bases from J, with 13 bases between. The CDR3 sequence is 12 residues long. The CDR3 coding sequence is TGCAGCGTTATCAAGGGGATTGCTGAAGCTTTCTTT. This sequence encodes CSVIKGIAEAFF.

The chain is built from TRBV7-2 and TRBJ2-2; possibly TRBD2 for D (6 bases). With 3 bases removed from V and 6 bases from J, the gap between germline ends came to 14 bases. Germline values: CDR1 SGHTA, CDR2 FQGNSA. CDR3 length equals 15 residues. CDR3 DNA sequence: TGTGCCAGCAGCTTGAGGAGGGGTACGTCCGGGGAGCTGTTTTTT. Amino acid sequence: CASSLRRGTSGELFF.

The chain has TRBV2 and TRBJ2-3; 11 bases fit TRBD2. Unmatched junction bases numbered 14, after V lost 6 bases and J lost 6 bases. This CDR3 region has 17 residues. CDR1 and CDR2 from the germline V gene are SNHLY and FYNNEI. As DNA, the CDR3 is TGTGCCAGCAGGGCCGGTAGCGGGAGGGCCGAGGCGGATACGCAGTATTTT. Translating gives CASRAGSGRAEADTQYF.

The chain combines TRBV19 with TRBJ1-4; D ambiguous. Trimming removed 0 bases from V and 5 bases from J, with 4 bases in between. The CDR3 spans 13 residues. In germline, CDR1 is LNHDA, CDR2 SQIVND (reference sequence). In nucleotides, the CDR3 is TGTGCCAGTAGTATAGAACGGAATGAAAAACTGTTTTTT. Amino acids: CASSIERNEKLFF.

The CDR3 DNA is TGTGCCAGTACACATAAATGGTCTTTGGCAGGGAGGATCACTGAAGCTTTCTTT. It translates to CASTHKWSLAGRITEAFF. V and J are TRBV19 and TRBJ1-1, with D tentatively TRBD1 (5 bases). CDR3 length: 18 residues. V was cut by 7 bases and J by 4 bases, with 28 bases left in between. Germline CDR1 reads LNHDA; CDR2 reads SQIVND (reference sequence). The full variable domain, completed using reference TRBV19 and TRBJ1-1, is DGGITQSPKYLFRKEGQNVTLSCEQNLNHDAMYWYRQDPGQGLRLIYYSQIVNDFQKGDIAEGYSVSREKKESFPLTVTSAQKNPTAFYLCASTHKWSLAGRITEAFFGQGTRLTVV.

Only one count was recorded for this clone. This chain links TRBV23-1 with TRBJ2-1; D may be TRBD2 (6 bases). TRBV23-1 carries the ORF label, with uncertain function. With 11 bases removed from V and 2 bases from J, the gap between germline ends came to 13 bases. The CDR3 contains 13 residues. In DNA, the CDR3 is TGCGCCTCCCTTAGCGGAACCTACAATGAGCAGTTCTTC. Its translation is CASLSGTYNEQFF.

This clone was detected ten times or more. The sample carries other DNA sequences with the same CDR3. V gene TRBV5-1 combines with J gene TRBJ1-4, with D maybe TRBD1 (5 bases). Trimming removed 4 bases at V and 4 bases at J, with 17 bases between. Germline V gene lookup returns CDR1 SGHRS and CDR2 YFSETQ. This CDR3 contains 16 residues. Here the CDR3 DNA reads TGCGCCAGCAGCCTGGCAGGGACCGGGGGTAATGAAAAACTGTTTTTT. It specifies CASSLAGTGGNEKLFF.

This clone was recorded many times. This chain links TRBV28 with TRBJ2-5; TRBD2 matches at 12 bases. CDR1 MDHEN and CDR2 SYDVKM come from the germline V gene. CDR3 length: 14 residues. After removal of 5 bases from V and 6 bases from J, the junction contained 4 bases not matched to a gene. CDR3 DNA sequence: TGTGCCAGCAGTCTCACTAGCGGGAGGAAGACCCAGTACTTC. It is translated as CASSLTSGRKTQYF.

This clone has a single count. This chain uses TRBV6-5 with TRBJ2-7; D is ambiguous. The V and J ends lost 7 bases and 6 bases respectively, with 4 bases between them. The V gene's germline CDR1 is MNHEY and CDR2 SVGAGI. The CDR3 runs 9 residues. The DNA of the CDR3 is TGTGCCAGCACCGTCGAGCAGTACTTC. Protein sequence: CASTVEQYF.

This clone showed up just once. V gene TRBV7-9 combines with J gene TRBJ2-5; TRBD2 matches 9 bases. V shed 1 base, J shed 4 bases, and the junction held 10 bases outside the gene matches. The CDR3 is 17 residues long. Germline CDR1 reads SEHNR; CDR2 reads FQNEAQ (reference sequence). CDR3: CASSLGLAGGIGETQYF. The CDR3, as DNA: TGTGCCAGCAGCTTAGGGCTGGCGGGAGGGATCGGAGAGACCCAGTACTTC. Using reference TRBV7-9 and TRBJ2-5 for the parts outside the CDR3, the full variable domain is DTGVSQNPRHKITKRGQNVTFRCDPISEHNRLYWYRQTLGQGPEFLTYFQNEAQLEKSRLLSDRFSAERPKGSFSTLEIQRTEQGDSAMYLCASSLGLAGGIGETQYFGPGTRLLVL.

This clone has just one count. The chain is built from TRBV18 and TRBJ2-2, with TRBD1 matching 9 bases. The trim removed 4 bases at V and 5 bases at J, leaving 2 bases unmatched. The CDR3 has 14 residues. From germline, CDR1 is KGHSH and CDR2 LQKENI. CDR3 sequence: CASSRDRATGELFF. DNA for the CDR3: TGTGCCAGCTCACGGGACAGGGCAACCGGGGAGCTGTTTTTT.

V and J are TRBV6-1 and TRBJ2-3; D perhaps matches TRBD2 (5 bases). The CDR3 spans 15 residues. Per germline, CDR1 MNHNS and CDR2 SASEGT. The V and J ends lost 3 bases and 7 bases respectively, with 17 bases between them. As DNA, the CDR3 is TGTGCCAGCAGTGACAGCGTTCTCCGAGGGAATACGCAGTATTTT. The encoded protein is CASSDSVLRGNTQYF.

The chain is built from TRBV15 and TRBJ1-5; 9 bases fit TRBD1. CDR1 LNHNV and CDR2 YYDKDF come from the germline V gene (reference sequence). The CDR3 loop spans 16 amino acids. V lost 3 bases and J lost 6; bases outside the gene matches: 9. For the CDR3, the DNA is TGTGCCACCAGCAGCTCGGGACAGGGTTTTATTCAGCCCCAGCATTTT. It specifies CATSSSGQGFIQPQHF. Based on the CDR3 plus reference TRBV15 and TRBJ1-5, the full variable domain is DAMVIQNPRYQVTQFGKPVTLSCSQTLNHNVMYWYQQKSSQAPKLLFHYYDKDFNNEADTPDNFQSRRPNTSFCFLDIRSPGLGDTAMYLCATSSSGQGFIQPQHFGDGTRLSIL.

V usage is TRBV28 and J usage is TRBJ2-7; D is possibly TRBD2 (6 bases). Germline CDR1 and CDR2: MDHEN and SYDVKM. The CDR3 is 12 amino acids. V was cut by 3 bases and J by 6 bases, with 9 bases left in between. The CDR3 region has the DNA TGTGCCAGCAGTTTCGGGAGAAGCGAGCAGTACTTC. Its translation is CASSFGRSEQYF.

In its sample, this clone was seen a few times. The chain links TRBV11-3 to TRBJ2-1, with a possible D match to TRBD2 (6 bases). The CDR3 runs to 17 residues. Per germline, CDR1 SGHNT and CDR2 YENEEA. The V end was cut by 1 base, the J end by 4 bases, with 17 bases between. CDR3: CASSLAGGWGVYNEQFF. As DNA, the CDR3 is TGTGCCAGCAGCTTAGCAGGAGGGTGGGGGGTATACAATGAGCAGTTCTTC.

The chain employs TRBV4-3 and TRBJ2-3, with D tentatively TRBD2 (6 bases). CDR3 length: 15 residues. Trimming cost V 3 bases and J 2 bases, with 12 bases left between them. Looked up from germline, CDR1 is LGHNA and CDR2 is YSLEER. CDR3 amino acids: CASSQGGLFTDTQYF. CDR3 sequence (DNA): TGCGCCAGCAGCCAGGGAGGACTATTCACAGATACGCAGTATTTT.

The chain links TRBV30 to TRBJ2-3; no firm D call. The CDR3 has 11 residues. V lost 5 bases, J lost 2 bases, and 5 bases lay in between. Germline CDR1 and CDR2: GTSNPN and SVGIG (reference sequence). The CDR3 DNA reads as TGTGCCTGGTCAAACACAGATACGCAGTATTTT. The encoded protein is CAWSNTDTQYF.

The V gene is TRBV10-3, the J gene TRBJ1-1, with no clear D. The V gene's germline CDR1 is ENHRY and CDR2 SYGVKD. V shed 4 bases and J shed 5 bases, with 11 bases lying between them. CDR3 size: 13 residues. CDR3 in DNA: TGTGCCATCAGTGCGCAGCGGGAAACTGAAGCTTTCTTT. It translates to CAISAQRETEAFF.

J is TRBJ2-7 and V is TRBV7-6, with 7 bases lining up with TRBD1. V shed 4 bases, J shed 2 bases, and the junction held 5 bases outside the gene matches. The germline V gene has CDR1 SGHVS and CDR2 FNYEAQ. The CDR3 consists of 14 residues. CDR3 sequence reads: CASSYRTGPYEQYF. The CDR3 bases are TGTGCCAGCAGCTACCGGACAGGCCCCTACGAGCAGTACTTC.

The V call is TRBV19, the J call TRBJ1-1; no clear D. The CDR3 loop spans 14 amino acids. Germline V gene data show CDR1 as LNHDA and CDR2 as SQIVND (reference sequence). Trimming left V 1 base short and J 3 bases short, with 9 bases between. Here the CDR3 reads CASSIGKEYTEAFF. The CDR3 bases are TGTGCCAGTAGTATAGGGAAGGAGTACACTGAAGCTTTCTTT.

This clone was observed a handful of times. The same CDR3 also results from other DNA sequences found in this sample. The chain has TRBV5-1 and TRBJ2-1, with 8 bases that match TRBD2. CDR1 SGHRS and CDR2 YFSETQ come from the germline V gene. The CDR3 extends over 15 amino acids. V was pared by 1 base and J by 0 bases, with 0 bases of the junction left unmatched. DNA for the CDR3: TGCGCCAGCAGCTTGAGCGGGAGCTCCTACAATGAGCAGTTCTTC. Encoded protein: CASSLSGSSYNEQFF.

This clone was detected only a few times. The chain couples TRBV2 to TRBJ2-3, with D possibly being TRBD2 (5 bases). Trimming removed 9 bases at V and 1 base at J, with 14 bases between. CDR1 SNHLY and CDR2 FYNNEI come from the germline V gene. The CDR3 is 14 residues long. The CDR3 DNA reads TGTGCCAGGGAGGATAGCGTCGGCACAGATACGCAGTATTTT. It yields the protein CAREDSVGTDTQYF.

V gene TRBV19 combines with J gene TRBJ2-7, with 8 nucleotides matching TRBD1. Germline CDR1 is LNHDA and CDR2 is SQIVND (reference sequence). The CDR3 is 16 residues long. V gave up 4 bases and J gave up 2 bases; unmatched junction bases: 10. CDR3 sequence: CASSTGTGGIPYEQYF. The CDR3 DNA reads as TGTGCCAGTAGTACCGGGACAGGAGGAATCCCCTACGAGCAGTACTTC.

Notes on this clone: This sample also contains other DNA sequences that code for the same CDR3. This chain connects TRBV6-5 to TRBJ2-2; tentative D call: TRBD2 (5 bases). The CDR3 contains 14 residues. The ends were cut back, 3 bases at V and 6 bases at J, with 11 bases in the middle. Germline lookup yields CDR1 MNHEY and CDR2 SVGAGI. CDR3 amino acids: CASSYGVGAGELFF. The DNA for the CDR3 is TGTGCCAGCAGTTATGGAGTCGGGGCCGGGGAGCTGTTTTTT.

The DNA for the CDR3 is TGTGCCAGCAGGTCTTCCTACAATGAGCAGTTCTTC. It translates to CASRSSYNEQFF. The genes are TRBV5-4 and TRBJ2-1; D unresolved. Germline CDR1 SGHNT, CDR2 YYREEE (reference sequence). This CDR3 region has 12 residues. Trimming left V 5 bases short and J 1 base short, with 4 bases between. The variable domain in full, with the rest retrieved from reference TRBV5-4 and TRBJ2-1, is ETGVTQSPTHLIKTRGQQVTLRCSSQSGHNTVSWYQQALGQGPQFIFQYYREEENGRGNFPPRFSGLQFPNYSSELNVNALELDDSALYLCASRSSYNEQFFGPGTRLTVL.